These 32 T cell receptor beta chains came from one sample sequenced in a study of T cells after yellow fever vaccination. One entry per CDR3 protein results from TCRdb running MiXCR on the 5' RACE reads. The data hold 250,000 to 300,000 distinct CDR3 sequences, with over 10% observed a single time. Sequencing was performed on CD4+ T cells sorted from PBMCs, taken 45 days after the yellow fever booster vaccination. The receptors shown here come from a man aged 25-45 years who received the YFV17D yellow fever vaccine.

V is TRBV7-2 and J is TRBJ2-3; D call uncertain. CDR1 and CDR2 (germline): SGHTA, FQGNSA. The CDR3 length is 13 residues. Trimming stripped 1 base from V and 5 bases from J, with 7 bases between. The DNA of the CDR3 is TGTGCCAGCAGCTTAGGGTGTGGAGATACGCAGTATTTT. Translated: CASSLGCGDTQYF.

The V and J genes are TRBV9 and TRBJ2-2; D may be TRBD2 (6 bases). Germline CDR1 and CDR2: SGDLS and YYNGEE. This CDR3 is 15 amino acids long. The V gene lost 3 bases and the J gene lost 6 bases, with 15 bases spanning the gap. The DNA of the CDR3 is TGTGCCAGCAGCGATGCCCCGGAGGGCGCCGGGGAGCTGTTTTTT. Translated, it gives CASSDAPEGAGELFF.

This clonotype was seen only a few times. The gene calls are TRBV20-1 and TRBJ2-2; tentatively, D is TRBD2 (5 bases). This CDR3 has 13 amino acids. Germline assignment: CDR1 DFQATT and CDR2 SNEGSKA (reference sequence). V was cut by 6 bases and J by 5 bases, with 13 bases left in between. The CDR3 coding sequence is TGCAGTGCCGCAGAGGGTTTGACCGGGGAGCTGTTTTTT. Its protein product is CSAAEGLTGELFF.

This clonotype was counted a few times. The chain has TRBV7-9 and TRBJ2-4, with D possibly TRBD1 on 6 matching bases. In germline, CDR1 is SEHNR, CDR2 FQNEAQ (reference sequence). V lost 2 bases, J lost 6 bases, and 11 bases lay in between. There are 14 residues in the CDR3. The CDR3: CASSLSMTGNIQYF. For the CDR3, the DNA is TGTGCCAGCAGCTTATCTATGACAGGAAACATTCAGTACTTC.

This chain's CDR3 is CASSRNYHTGELFF. The CDR3 coding sequence is TGTGCCAGCAGCCGCAACTACCACACCGGGGAGCTGTTTTTT. The chain has TRBV5-6 and TRBJ2-2; D ambiguous. The V end was cut by 4 bases, the J end by 3 bases, with 10 bases between. CDR3 size: 14 residues. Germline V gene data show CDR1 as SGHDT and CDR2 as YYEEEE.

The CDR3 bases are TGTGCCAGCAGTTATGGGGGAACAACTAATGAAAAACTGTTTTTT. Protein sequence: CASSYGGTTNEKLFF. V usage is TRBV28 and J usage is TRBJ1-4; TRBD1 is a possible D gene (5 bases). Germline V lookup: CDR1 MDHEN, CDR2 SYDVKM. The CDR3 spans 15 residues. V lost 4 bases, J lost 0 bases, and 9 bases lay in between. Full variable domain (rest looked up from reference TRBV28 and TRBJ1-4): DVKVTQSSRYLVKRTGEKVFLECVQDMDHENMFWYRQDPGLGLRLIYFSYDVKMKEKGDIPEGYSVSREKKERFSLILESASTNQTSMYLCASSYGGTTNEKLFFGSGTQLSVL.

This clonotype has at least ten counts. The chain is built from TRBV20-1 and TRBJ2-1; D is undetermined. The CDR3 has 11 residues. Between the trimmed V and J ends, which lost 6 bases and 6 bases, there was a span of 9 bases. Per germline, CDR1 DFQATT and CDR2 SNEGSKA (reference sequence). CDR3 in DNA: TGCAGTGCCCTCCCCCTCAATGAGCAGTTCTTC. Its translation is CSALPLNEQFF.

This clonotype was found a few times. CDR3 amino acids: CASSYQRSGSYEQYF. In nucleotides, the CDR3 is TGTGCCAGCAGTTACCAACGTTCCGGGAGCTACGAGCAGTACTTC. This chain uses TRBV6-5 with TRBJ2-7; a possible D gene is TRBD2 (6 bases). The CDR3 contains 15 residues. Germline V gene lookup returns CDR1 MNHEY and CDR2 SVGAGI. Trimming removed 2 bases at V and 3 bases at J, with 14 bases between.

This clonotype occurred many times. V gene TRBV20-1 combines with J gene TRBJ2-3; D may correspond to TRBD1 or TRBD2 (7 bases each). The CDR3 sequence is 13 residues long. The germline V gene has CDR1 DFQATT and CDR2 SNEGSKA (reference sequence). V dropped 6 bases and J dropped 6 bases, with 16 bases sitting between them. DNA for the CDR3: TGCAGTGCCACCAGGGGGGGGATGGATACGCAGTATTTT. This encodes CSATRGGMDTQYF.

In its sample, this clonotype was seen a few times. The V gene is TRBV7-2, the J gene TRBJ1-4; 7 bases map to TRBD1. The trim removed 5 bases at V and 4 bases at J, leaving 4 bases unmatched. The CDR3 totals 14 residues. The V gene's germline CDR1 is SGHTA and CDR2 FQGNSA. CDR3 nucleotide sequence: TGTGCCAGCAGCCCAGGGGGTAGTAATGAAAAACTGTTTTTT. As protein: CASSPGGSNEKLFF.

This clonotype was observed a few times. This chain connects TRBV12-3 or TRBV12-4 to TRBJ2-1; the match to TRBD2 covers 8 bases. The CDR3 is made up of 16 amino acids. Germline trimming cut 3 bases from V and 3 bases from J; bases unmatched to any gene: 7. The CDR3 loop reads CASSLTPREGYNEQFF. The CDR3 nucleotides are TGTGCCAGCAGTTTGACTCCCCGGGAGGGCTACAATGAGCAGTTCTTC.

This clonotype occurred a few times. V is TRBV20-1 and J is TRBJ2-1; 12 bases are shared with TRBD2. V shed 2 bases and J 7 bases; nucleotides not matched to a gene: 9. CDR1 is DFQATT, CDR2 SNEGSKA, per germline (reference sequence). The CDR3 runs 16 residues. In nucleotides, the CDR3 is TGCAGTGCTAGACAAACAGGACTAGCGGGGCGTAATGAGCAGTTCTTC. Amino acids: CSARQTGLAGRNEQFF.

At least ten counts were recorded for this clonotype. V gene TRBV20-1 combines with J gene TRBJ2-1; 8 bases line up with TRBD2. The V gene end was trimmed by 6 bases and the J gene end by 1 base; junction bases not matched to a gene: 5. Germline values: CDR1 DFQATT, CDR2 SNEGSKA (reference sequence). The CDR3 length is 14 residues. The DNA of the CDR3 is TGCAGTGCACGAGCGGGAGTATCCTACAATGAGCAGTTCTTC. It yields the protein CSARAGVSYNEQFF.

V is TRBV6-2 or TRBV6-3 and J is TRBJ1-2; the D gene is possibly TRBD1 (5 bases). Germline V gene lookup returns CDR1 MNHEY and CDR2 SVGEGT. V was cut by 3 bases and J by 2 bases, with 7 bases left in between. The CDR3 is made up of 13 amino acids. The CDR3 sequence: CASSYDRNYGYTF. CDR3 in DNA: TGTGCCAGCAGTTATGACAGAAACTATGGCTACACCTTC.

The table lists this clonotype with a few counts. The CDR3 loop is CASSLEGKSSYEQYF. The DNA for the CDR3 is TGTGCCAGCAGCTTAGAAGGGAAATCGTCCTACGAGCAGTACTTC. This sequence joins TRBV7-2 and TRBJ2-7; no clear D. The CDR3 extends over 15 amino acids. Germline-derived CDR1 and CDR2 are SGHTA and FQGNSA. Trimming pared 1 base from V and 1 base from J, leaving 11 bases between. The full variable domain, its missing parts supplied by reference TRBV7-2 and TRBJ2-7, is GAGVSQSPSNKVTEKGKDVELRCDPISGHTALYWYRQSLGQGLEFLIYFQGNSAPDKSGLPSDRFSAERTGGSVSTLTIQRTQQEDSAVYLCASSLEGKSSYEQYFGPGTRLTVT.

The table lists this clonotype with many counts. J is TRBJ2-5 and V is TRBV6-2 or TRBV6-3, with 10 bases lining up with TRBD1. Germline CDR1 is MNHEY and CDR2 is SVGEGT. The CDR3 runs 20 residues. V lost 5 bases to trimming and J lost 5 bases; unmatched junction nucleotides: 23. The CDR3: CASSTLDRGRGLTHRETQYF. The CDR3 coding sequence is TGTGCCAGCAGTACCCTTGACAGGGGGCGGGGACTAACGCACCGGGAGACCCAGTACTTC.

This clonotype was counted a few times. Mismatch with germline at one junction end may stem from a read error. The chain combines TRBV12-3 or TRBV12-4 with TRBJ2-1; D gene ambiguous. The CDR3 extends over 12 amino acids. Here the CDR3 reads CASSLNGGSLLF. DNA of the CDR3: TGTGCCAGCAGTTTGAACGGCGGCAGTTTGCTCTTC.

The rearrangement links TRBV20-1 to TRBJ2-4; no clear D. Trimming cost V 7 bases and J 3 bases, with 16 bases left between them. The CDR3 extends over 14 amino acids. Per germline, CDR1 DFQATT and CDR2 SNEGSKA (reference sequence). The CDR3 DNA reads as TGCAGTGTTGGCCAGAGTCTGGGCAAAAACATTCAGTACTTC. Translated: CSVGQSLGKNIQYF.

The chain combines TRBV7-9 with TRBJ2-5; D might be TRBD2 (6 bases). From germline, CDR1 is SEHNR and CDR2 FQNEAQ (reference sequence). The CDR3 is 14 amino acids. V was trimmed by 3 bases and J by 1 base, leaving 9 bases between them. This CDR3 is CASSFRETQETQYF. Written as DNA, the CDR3 is TGTGCCAGCAGCTTCCGGGAGACCCAAGAGACCCAGTACTTC. Filled out from reference TRBV7-9 and TRBJ2-5, the complete variable domain reads DTGVSQNPRHKITKRGQNVTFRCDPISEHNRLYWYRQTLGQGPEFLTYFQNEAQLEKSRLLSDRFSAERPKGSFSTLEIQRTEQGDSAMYLCASSFRETQETQYFGPGTRLLVL.

The sample holds a few counts of this clonotype. The rearrangement uses TRBV29-1 and TRBJ2-3; D ambiguous. Trimming shortened V by 4 bases and J by 6 bases, and 14 bases separated the two germline ends. There are 13 residues in the CDR3. Germline V gene sequence: CDR1 SQVTM, CDR2 ANQGSEA. The CDR3 DNA is TGCAGCGTTGCGTCGGACCACCGGGATACGCAGTATTTT. Protein: CSVASDHRDTQYF.

This clonotype was recorded at least ten times. This chain joins TRBV20-1 and TRBJ2-4; D is unresolved. The CDR3 loop spans 15 amino acids. Germline-derived CDR1 and CDR2 are DFQATT and SNEGSKA (reference sequence). Trimming took off 5 bases at V and 0 bases at J, with 14 bases between the two ends. CDR3 residues: CSAGLGPLAKNIQYF. In DNA form, the CDR3 reads TGCAGTGCTGGCCTCGGGCCATTAGCCAAAAACATTCAGTACTTC.

The rearrangement uses TRBV5-6 and TRBJ1-5, with D possibly being TRBD1 (6 bases). The CDR3 spans 12 residues. In germline, CDR1 is SGHDT, CDR2 YYEEEE. V lost 6 bases and J lost 11, with 15 bases in between. The CDR3 protein is CASTTGSQAQHF. The CDR3 coding sequence is TGTGCCAGCACCACAGGGTCCCAGGCCCAGCATTTT.

The chain links TRBV27 to TRBJ2-3; no reliable D call. This CDR3 spans 18 amino acids. Germline V gives CDR1 MNHEY, CDR2 SMNVEV (reference sequence). V was trimmed by 0 bases and J by 8 bases, leaving 24 bases between them. The CDR3 region has the DNA TGTGCCAGCAGTTTATCGCCCAGGACCCTCCGAATGTTCGGTACGCAGTATTTT. This encodes CASSLSPRTLRMFGTQYF.

This clonotype was seen more than once but under ten times. The CDR3 nucleotides read TGTGCCAGCAGCCAAGTCGGAGGCCAAACCTACGAGCAGTACTTC. It translates to CASSQVGGQTYEQYF. V is TRBV3-1 and J is TRBJ2-7, with a tentative D call TRBD2 (5 bases). From germline, CDR1 is LGHDT and CDR2 YNNKEL (reference sequence). CDR3 size: 15 residues. Between the trimmed V and J ends, which lost 1 base and 2 bases, there was a span of 12 bases.

This chain links TRBV20-1 with TRBJ1-6; 7 bases agree with TRBD1. CDR1 DFQATT and CDR2 SNEGSKA come from the germline V gene (reference sequence). After removal of 5 bases from V and 7 bases from J, the junction contained 2 bases not matched to a gene. CDR3 length equals 12 residues. The CDR3 DNA is TGCAGTGCTGAGACAGGGAATTCACCCCTCCACTTT. Its translation: CSAETGNSPLHF.

A few counts support this clonotype. V is TRBV27 and J is TRBJ2-3; TRBD1 is a possible D gene (5 bases). CDR3 size: 14 residues. Per germline, CDR1 MNHEY and CDR2 SMNVEV (reference sequence). The V and J ends lost 3 bases and 4 bases respectively, with 11 bases between them. The DNA for the CDR3 is TGTGCCAGCAGTTTGGCCAGGGTGGCAGATACGCAGTATTTT. Translated: CASSLARVADTQYF.

This clonotype has a handful of counts. The CDR3 sequence: CASSLGGASSYNEQFF. The DNA of the CDR3 is TGCGCCAGCAGCTTGGGGGGAGCATCGTCCTACAATGAGCAGTTCTTC. The genes are TRBV5-1 and TRBJ2-1, with D possibly being TRBD2 (5 bases). This CDR3 is built from 16 residues. The V end lost 0 bases, the J end lost 1 base, and 11 bases lay between the germline ends. Germline V gene data show CDR1 as SGHRS and CDR2 as YFSETQ.

This clonotype was picked up many times. This chain connects TRBV7-2 to TRBJ2-7; no reliable D call. Germline CDR1 is SGHTA and CDR2 is FQGNSA. This CDR3 region has 12 residues. V was cut by 5 bases and J by 0 bases, with 5 bases left in between. CDR3 loop: CASSLVSYEQYF. As DNA, the CDR3 is TGTGCCAGCAGCCTGGTCTCCTACGAGCAGTACTTC. Full variable domain (rest looked up from reference TRBV7-2 and TRBJ2-7): GAGVSQSPSNKVTEKGKDVELRCDPISGHTALYWYRQSLGQGLEFLIYFQGNSAPDKSGLPSDRFSAERTGGSVSTLTIQRTQQEDSAVYLCASSLVSYEQYFGPGTRLTVT.

This clonotype was seen a handful of times. This chain links TRBV20-1 with TRBJ2-2; D call uncertain. CDR1 and CDR2 (germline): DFQATT, SNEGSKA (reference sequence). The CDR3 extends over 11 amino acids. Trimming pared 6 bases from V and 7 bases from J, leaving 9 bases between. CDR3 in DNA: TGCAGTGCGACTCTGGGCGGGGAGCTGTTTTTT. Its translation is CSATLGGELFF.

There are a few counts of this clonotype. The chain employs TRBV5-1 and TRBJ1-2; 7 bases agree with TRBD1. CDR3 length: 15 residues. The V and J ends lost 4 bases and 2 bases, in that order; junction bases with no gene match: 8. Per germline, CDR1 SGHRS and CDR2 YFSETQ. The DNA of the CDR3 is TGCGCCAGCAGCCCGACGACAGGGATAAACTATGGCTACACCTTC. This encodes CASSPTTGINYGYTF.

This clonotype showed up just a few times. V is TRBV7-6 and J is TRBJ1-1; 8 bases map to TRBD1. With 2 bases clipped from V and 6 bases from J, the junction kept 14 bases outside the gene matches. Germline V CDR1 and CDR2: SGHVS, FNYEAQ. The CDR3 is made up of 17 amino acids. The CDR3 sequence: CASSLSSGTGRRAEAFF. In DNA, the CDR3 is TGTGCCAGCAGCTTAAGTTCAGGGACAGGAAGGCGGGCTGAAGCTTTCTTT. Based on the CDR3 plus reference TRBV7-6 and TRBJ1-1, the full variable domain is GAGVSQSPRYKVTKRGQDVALRCDPISGHVSLYWYRQALGQGPEFLTYFNYEAQQDKSGLPNDRFSAERPEGSISTLTIQRTEQRDSAMYRCASSLSSGTGRRAEAFFGQGTRLTVV.

This clonotype was seen more than once but under ten times. The V call is TRBV9, the J call TRBJ2-7, with 9 bases fitting TRBD1. V lost 4 bases, J lost 3 bases, and 11 bases stayed unmatched. This CDR3 has 16 residues. Germline V gene lookup returns CDR1 SGDLS and CDR2 YYNGEE. CDR3 nucleotide sequence: TGTGCCAGCAGCCCCCAAACGGACAGGGGCTTCTACGAGCAGTACTTC. This codes for CASSPQTDRGFYEQYF.